These T cell receptor beta chains were read from a single sample in a study of blood T cell repertoires in COVID-19. Data came from immunoSEQ multiplex PCR; TCRdb stores just in-frame clones and leaves some out. This sample has 150,000 to 200,000 clones, with roughly 86% found just once. Sequencing was performed on peripheral blood. The receptors shown here come from a man in his forties or fifties with active or convalescent COVID-19. Both conserved end residues are part of each CDR3. A D gene is named only where the DNA matches it firmly. Not every row has a clone size; where given, it reads once, few, many or a size class.

CDR3 length	clone size	D gene	V gene	J gene	CDR3 DNA	CDR3 protein
14	NA	NA	TRBV11-3	TRBJ2-6	TGTGCCAGCAGCCAAGCGGCTGGGGCCAACGTCCTGACTTTC	CASSQAAGANVLTF
14	NA	NA	TRBV5-5	TRBJ2-5	TGTGCCAGCAGCCCTGGGACACCACAAGAGACCCAGTACTTC	CASSPGTPQETQYF
13	NA	NA	TRBV27	TRBJ1-4	TGTGCCAGCAGTCGTAGGGAGAGAGAAAAACTGTTTTTT	CASSRREREKLFF
14	NA	NA	TRBV21-1	TRBJ2-7	TGTGCCAGCAGCCCCCGGGCGGGGGCCTACGAGCAGTACTTC	CASSPRAGAYEQYF
15	NA	NA	TRBV7-2	TRBJ1-1	TGTGCCAGCAGCGCCGTGACTCCCCTAAACACTGAAGCTTTCTTT	CASSAVTPLNTEAFF
14	NA	NA	TRBV6-5	TRBJ2-2	TGTGCCAGCAGGACCGGGATGAACACCGGGGAGCTGTTTTTT	CASRTGMNTGELFF
19	NA	TRBD2	TRBV3-1/TRBV3-2	TRBJ2-2	TGTGCCAGCAGCCAAGACGGGGTAATAGCGGGGGCAAACACCGGGGAGCTGTTTTTT	CASSQDGVIAGANTGELFF
11	NA	NA	TRBV7-2	TRBJ2-1	TGTGCCAGCAGCCCACAGCATGAGCAGTTCTTC	CASSPQHEQFF
15	few	TRBD2	TRBV5-1	TRBJ2-5	TGCGCCAGCAGCTTCGGACTAGTGGCATCAGAGACCCAGTACTTC	CASSFGLVASETQYF
14	NA	TRBD2	TRBV7-8	TRBJ2-1	TGTGCCAGCAGCCTAGCGGGGGGTGGTAATGAGCAGTTCTTC	CASSLAGGGNEQFF
12	NA	NA	TRBV5-4	TRBJ1-2	TGTGCCAGCAGCGCCGACACCTATGGCTACACCTTC	CASSADTYGYTF
15	NA	TRBD1	TRBV3-1/TRBV3-2	TRBJ2-7	TGTGCCAGCAGCCAAGAGGACAGGCAGGTTTGGGAGCAGTACTTC	CASSQEDRQVWEQYF
15	NA	TRBD1	TRBV11-3	TRBJ2-4	TGTGCCAGCAGCCCGTTTCAGGGACAGCAAAACATTCAGTACTTC	CASSPFQGQQNIQYF
15	NA	TRBD2	TRBV7-6	TRBJ2-7	TGTGCCAGCAGCTTAGAATCTAGCGGGGGTTACGAGCAGTACTTC	CASSLESSGGYEQYF
14	once	NA	TRBV4-2	TRBJ2-3	TGTGCCAGCAGCCAAGTGGGGAGGTCAGATACGCAGTATTTT	CASSQVGRSDTQYF
15	NA	NA	TRBV4-1	TRBJ1-4	TGCGCCAGCAGCCAAGAACCGGGGGAAGGAGAAAAACTGTTTTTT	CASSQEPGEGEKLFF
13	NA	NA	TRBV6-5	TRBJ1-5	TGTGCCAGCAGGAACGGTAGCAATCAGCCCCAGCATTTT	CASRNGSNQPQHF
14	NA	NA	TRBV7-2	TRBJ1-1	TGTGCCAGCAGCTCCTTACAGGTAGACACTGAAGCTTTCTTT	CASSSLQVDTEAFF
11	NA	NA	TRBV2	TRBJ2-7	TGTGCCAGCAGTGCCGCCTACGAGCAGTACTTC	CASSAAYEQYF
14	NA	NA	TRBV6-2/TRBV6-3	TRBJ1-5	TGTGCCAGCAGTACCACCTACAGGGATCAGCCCCAGCATTTT	CASSTTYRDQPQHF
15	NA	TRBD2	TRBV19	TRBJ2-3	TGTGCCAGTAGTATGCAGGGAGGGCGGACAGATACGCAGTATTTT	CASSMQGGRTDTQYF
12	few	NA	TRBV11-2	TRBJ1-5	TGTGCCAGCAGCTCAAATGGGAGGCCCCAGCATTTT	CASSSNGRPQHF
17	NA	TRBD2	TRBV3-1/TRBV3-2	TRBJ2-1	TGTGCCAGCAGCCAAGAACCCCTAGCGGGGGCTAACAATGAGCAGTTCTTC	CASSQEPLAGANNEQFF